One sample yielded the 7 T cell receptor beta chains listed below, sequenced in a study of graft-versus-host responses after intestinal transplantation. The antigens for these receptors are not known. Assay used: immunoSEQ multiplex PCR; TCRdb lists only in-frame clones, some missing. The top ten hold 2% of the sample, which has nearly 95,000 clones, 85% to 95% seen once. The starting material was unstimulated CD8+ T cells sorted from spleen or lymph node cells, obtained before intestinal transplant. These receptors originate from a human donor who received an intestinal transplant.

This clone showed up just once. V usage is TRBV19 and J usage is TRBJ2-7; maybe TRBD1 (5 bases). V shed 6 bases and J shed 2 bases, with 14 bases lying between them. The length of the CDR3 is 14 residues. The germline V gene encodes CDR1 LNHDA and CDR2 SQIVND (reference sequence). The CDR3 DNA reads as TGTGCCAGTAGCCCGACCTCGACAGCCTACGAGCAGTACTTC. Protein product: CASSPTSTAYEQYF.

This clone has only one observation. This chain links TRBV23-1 with TRBJ1-2, with a possible D match to TRBD1 (6 bases). Being an ORF, TRBV23-1 has a function that is uncertain. V was trimmed by 4 bases and J by 8 bases, leaving 14 bases between them. There are 13 residues in the CDR3. The CDR3 sequence is CASSPQGSGGYTF. Here the CDR3 DNA reads TGCGCCAGCAGTCCCCAGGGGTCGGGAGGCTACACCTTC.

This sequence joins TRBV6-5 and TRBJ2-2, with 7 nucleotides matching TRBD1. The J segment lost 1 base and the V segment lost 2 bases, leaving 1 base of the junction unmatched. This CDR3 spans 15 amino acids. Germline V gene sequence: CDR1 MNHEY, CDR2 SVGAGI. The chain's CDR3 is CASSYRGLNTGELFF. The CDR3 nucleotides read TGTGCCAGCAGTTACAGGGGGCTGAACACCGGGGAGCTGTTTTTT.

The CDR3 coding sequence is TGTGCCAGCAGTGGACTAGCGCCGTCGAACACCGGGGAGCTGTTTTTT. Translated: CASSGLAPSNTGELFF. V is TRBV27 and J is TRBJ2-2; 9 positions agree with TRBD2. CDR1 is MNHEY and CDR2 is SMNVEV in the germline V gene (reference sequence). Trimming cost V 5 bases and J 0 bases; bases outside gene matches: 4. The CDR3 length is 16 residues.

This clone was detected only once. The gene calls are TRBV6-5 and TRBJ2-1; D might be TRBD2 (6 bases). The V end was cut by 5 bases, the J end by 10 bases, with 18 bases between. Germline V CDR1 and CDR2: MNHEY, SVGAGI. The CDR3 is made up of 14 amino acids. In DNA, the CDR3 is TGTGCCAGCAGTCCCACCTCGGGGGTGAGGGAGCAGTTCTTC. Translating gives CASSPTSGVREQFF.

This clone occurred a few times. This chain uses TRBV10-1 with TRBJ1-5, with unresolved D. The CDR3 is 16 amino acids. Germline V lookup: CDR1 WNHNN, CDR2 SYGVQD (reference sequence). Trimming cost V 5 bases and J 0 bases, with 14 bases left between them. In DNA form, the CDR3 reads TGCGCCAGCAGTCAACCGGGATCACATAGCAATCAGCCCCAGCATTTT. Protein product: CASSQPGSHSNQPQHF.

The chain couples TRBV13 to TRBJ2-7; TRBD2 aligns across 10 bases. Trimming took 1 base from V and 5 from J; bases not matched to a gene: 11. CDR3 size: 17 residues. The germline gives CDR1 PRHDT, CDR2 FYEKMQ (reference sequence). CDR3 sequence (DNA): TGTGCCAGCAGCTTAGTCGGTAGCGGGGGGTCTAACCACGAGCAGTACTTC. Translating gives CASSLVGSGGSNHEQYF.